Sequencing of this T cell receptor (beta chain) was carried out in a study of STAT5B mutations in CD4+ large granular lymphocyte leukemia. V shed 3 bases and J shed 1 base, with 10 bases lying between them. This CDR3 comprises 16 residues. CDR1 and CDR2 from the germline V gene are SGHDN and FVKESK. Study-wide points: TRBV06-family usage was enriched in top patient clones (8/27) versus controls (2/35). CD4-sorted patient repertoires seemed more clonal than healthy CD4+ repertoires.

Points on this clone: Its specificity is not known.

This was a survey-level run. The table came from immunoSEQ multiplex PCR; TCRdb's copy has only in-frame clones and leaves some out. The table shows approximately 33,000 clones, with more than 70% occurring only once. Sequenced sample: CD4+ T cells from blood buffy coats. This sequence joins TRBV14 and TRBJ1-6, with D unresolved. This sequence originates from a human donor in good health. The CDR3 sequence is CASSHSFQSYNSPLHF. The CDR3 nucleotides are TGTGCCAGCAGCCATTCCTTCCAATCCTATAATTCACCCCTCCACTTT.